These 15 T cell receptor beta chains share one sample of origin, sequenced in a study of blood T cell repertoires in COVID-19. This table comes from immunoSEQ multiplex PCR, and its TCRdb copy is limited to in-frame clones, with some not included. The profile shows approximately 380,000 clones, approximately 90% of them singletons. Sequencing input: PBMCs or T cells enriched from blood (not recorded which). These receptors came from a woman aged 40 to 50 who had been exposed to COVID-19.

The V gene is TRBV29-1, the J gene TRBJ1-4; 10 nucleotides line up with TRBD1. This CDR3 is 13 amino acids long. J lost 5 bases, V lost 6 bases, and 3 bases had no gene match. Per germline, CDR1 SQVTM and CDR2 ANQGSEA. In DNA form, the CDR3 reads TGCAGCGTCGCGGGACAGGGGAATGAAAAACTGTTTTTT. This codes for CSVAGQGNEKLFF.

This rearrangement joins TRBV6-1 to TRBJ1-2; TRBD1 matches 7 bases. The CDR3 spans 14 residues. After removal of 3 bases from V and 5 bases from J, the junction contained 6 bases not matched to a gene. Germline V lookup: CDR1 MNHNS, CDR2 SASEGT. CDR3 sequence reads: CASSESGGRYGYTF. Here the CDR3 DNA reads TGTGCCAGCAGTGAGTCAGGGGGAAGGTATGGCTACACCTTC.

The genes are TRBV9 and TRBJ1-1, with TRBD1 identical over 7 bases. The CDR3 runs to 16 residues. Germline CDR1 and CDR2: SGDLS and YYNGEE. J lost 4 bases, V lost 0 bases, and 9 bases had no gene match. The DNA of the CDR3 is TGTGCCAGCAGCGTAGGGGCAGGGGGAGTGGGCACTGAAGCTTTCTTT. Translating it yields CASSVGAGGVGTEAFF.

The CDR3 loop reads CASSLASNSRQGSYTF. The CDR3 DNA reads TGTGCCAGCAGCTTAGCTAGCAACTCCCGACAGGGGAGCTACACCTTC. V is TRBV7-2 and J is TRBJ1-2; 8 bases line up with TRBD1. This CDR3 region has 16 residues. The V gene's germline CDR1 is SGHTA and CDR2 FQGNSA. The V gene end was trimmed by 0 bases and the J gene end by 9 bases; junction bases not matched to a gene: 12. The full variable domain, in which reference TRBV7-2 and TRBJ1-2 provide the parts outside the CDR3, is GAGVSQSPSNKVTEKGKDVELRCDPISGHTALYWYRQSLGQGLEFLIYFQGNSAPDKSGLPSDRFSAERTGGSVSTLTIQRTQQEDSAVYLCASSLASNSRQGSYTFGSGTRLTVV.

The V gene is TRBV10-3, the J gene TRBJ1-2, with 7 positions matching TRBD1. The germline gives CDR1 ENHRY, CDR2 SYGVKD. V dropped 7 bases and J dropped 4; count of bases not matched to a gene: 3. The length of the CDR3 is 12 residues. The CDR3 DNA reads as TGTGCCATCACTCGACAGGGCTATGGCTACACCTTC. Translation gives CAITRQGYGYTF.

This chain links TRBV5-6 with TRBJ1-3; D is unresolved. Germline loops: CDR1 SGHDT, CDR2 YYEEEE. The germline V and J ends were trimmed by 4 bases and 4 bases, with 15 bases remaining between them. The length of the CDR3 is 15 residues. The CDR3 sequence: CASSPGAKKGNTIYF. The CDR3 bases are TGTGCCAGCAGCCCGGGAGCAAAAAAAGGAAACACCATATATTTT.

The chain recombines TRBV11-3 with TRBJ1-5; 7 nucleotides align to TRBD1. The germline V gene encodes CDR1 SGHNT and CDR2 YENEEA. This CDR3 comprises 16 residues. V gave up 0 bases and J gave up 0 bases; unmatched junction bases: 2. The CDR3 spells CASSLDGTDSNQPQHF. In nucleotides, the CDR3 is TGTGCCAGCAGCTTAGACGGGACAGATAGCAATCAGCCCCAGCATTTT.

V gene TRBV7-2 combines with J gene TRBJ1-5, with D maybe TRBD1 (6 bases). The germline gives CDR1 SGHTA, CDR2 FQGNSA. Trimming cost V 2 bases and J 4 bases, with 18 bases left between them. This CDR3 comprises 17 residues. The CDR3 loop is CASSLRGGRGTNQPQHF. The CDR3 DNA sequence: TGTGCCAGCAGCTTAAGGGGGGGCAGGGGTACGAATCAGCCCCAGCATTTT.

V gene TRBV19 combines with J gene TRBJ1-5; no definite D call. The CDR3 is 17 amino acids. V was shortened by 2 bases and J by 0 bases, with 14 bases between the two germline ends. Germline V gene sequence: CDR1 LNHDA, CDR2 SQIVND (reference sequence). CDR3 in amino acids: CASSIFVRGYSNQPQHF. In nucleotides, the CDR3 is TGTGCCAGTAGTATATTTGTCCGAGGGTATAGCAATCAGCCCCAGCATTTT.

The sample holds one count of this clone. The genes are TRBV7-3 and TRBJ2-1, with D perhaps matching TRBD2 (5 bases). CDR3 length equals 16 residues. Germline V gene data show CDR1 as SGHTA and CDR2 as FQGTGA. V shed 2 bases and J shed 6 bases, with 17 bases lying between them. CDR3 sequence reads: CASSLFGSAARNEQFF. Written as DNA, the CDR3 is TGTGCCAGCAGCTTATTCGGCTCAGCGGCACGCAATGAGCAGTTCTTC.

V is TRBV7-3 and J is TRBJ1-5; the D is unclear. V lost 4 bases to trimming and J lost 6 bases, with 10 bases between them. The germline V gene encodes CDR1 SGHTA and CDR2 FQGTGA. CDR3 length equals 13 residues. CDR3: CASSYAPGQPQHF. CDR3 DNA sequence: TGTGCCAGCAGCTACGCCCCAGGTCAGCCCCAGCATTTT.

This chain uses TRBV10-3 with TRBJ2-7; 8 bases map to TRBD1. The germline V gene has CDR1 ENHRY and CDR2 SYGVKD. CDR3 length: 15 residues. V lost 0 bases and J lost 1; bases outside the gene matches: 2. CDR3 bases: TGTGCCATCAGTGAGTCCCGGACAGGGTCCTACGAGCAGTACTTC. It is translated as CAISESRTGSYEQYF.

This clone was observed a single time. V usage is TRBV6-5 and J usage is TRBJ1-6, with 10 bases lining up with TRBD1. The germline V gene encodes CDR1 MNHEY and CDR2 SVGAGI. V shed 7 bases and J 7 bases; nucleotides not matched to a gene: 4. The CDR3 spans 14 residues. CDR3 protein: CASKKDRGNSPLHF. As DNA, the CDR3 is TGTGCCAGCAAAAAGGACAGGGGGAATTCACCCCTCCACTTT.

This chain connects TRBV4-1 to TRBJ1-5; weak D call: TRBD1 (5 bases). This CDR3 has 16 amino acids. Germline V gene data show CDR1 as MGHRA and CDR2 as YSYEKL. V lost 1 base, J lost 5 bases, and 15 bases lay in between. The CDR3 nucleotides are TGCGCCAGCAGCCAAGCCATAATTGGCAGGGATCAGCCCCAGCATTTT. Protein sequence: CASSQAIIGRDQPQHF.

The rearrangement joins TRBV3-1 (or the pseudogene TRBV3-2) to TRBJ1-4; TRBD1 might be the D (6 bases). The germline V gene has CDR1 LGHDT and CDR2 YNNKEL (reference sequence). The CDR3 is 14 amino acids. V lost 5 bases and J lost 8, with 15 bases in between. The CDR3 coding sequence is TGTGCCAGCAGCGGAGGGGGGGGAGCGGAAAAACTGTTTTTT. Its protein is CASSGGGGAEKLFF.